The source of this T cell receptor beta chain is a study of blood T cell repertoires in COVID-19. About the research overall: The study drew acute and convalescent COVID-19 samples from the United States, Italy and Spain. From T cells, B-cell-depleted T cells, or PBMCs came the material, which was cDNA or gDNA.

There are 17 residues in the CDR3. V shed 3 bases, J shed 0 bases, and the junction held 10 bases outside the gene matches. Germline-derived CDR1 and CDR2 are SGHVS and FQNEAQ. Per the authors' pipeline: From reference gene primer amplification, estimates of nucleated cell counts were derived. Only in-frame clones appear in the TCRdb table, and some are missing; sequencing was by immunoSEQ multiplex PCR. V, J and clone size reflect that table, while D and trimming were determined from the DNA. Of 50,000 to 60,000 clones listed, roughly 90% are singletons. The receptor was derived from a man aged 60-69 years with active COVID-19. The sample taken for sequencing was peripheral blood. The chain has TRBV7-8 and TRBJ1-2, with 7 bases that match TRBD1. The CDR3 here is CASSLVNRGGSNYGYTF. CDR3 DNA sequence: TGTGCCAGCAGCTTGGTCAACAGGGGCGGATCTAACTATGGCTACACCTTC.